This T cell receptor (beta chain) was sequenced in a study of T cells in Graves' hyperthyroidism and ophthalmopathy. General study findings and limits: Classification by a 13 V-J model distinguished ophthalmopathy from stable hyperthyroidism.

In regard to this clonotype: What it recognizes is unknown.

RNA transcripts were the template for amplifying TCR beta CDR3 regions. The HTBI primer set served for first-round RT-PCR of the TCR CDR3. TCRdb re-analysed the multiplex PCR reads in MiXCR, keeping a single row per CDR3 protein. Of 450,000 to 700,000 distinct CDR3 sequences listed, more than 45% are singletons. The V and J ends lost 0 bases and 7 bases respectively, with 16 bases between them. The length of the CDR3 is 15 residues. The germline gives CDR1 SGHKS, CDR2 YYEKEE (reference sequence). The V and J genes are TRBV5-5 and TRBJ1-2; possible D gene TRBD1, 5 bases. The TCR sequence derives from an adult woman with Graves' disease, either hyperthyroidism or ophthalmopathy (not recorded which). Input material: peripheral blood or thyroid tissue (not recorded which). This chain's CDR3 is CASSLGSGTPLGYTF. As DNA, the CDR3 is TGTGCCAGCAGCTTGGGGAGTGGGACTCCACTTGGCTACACCTTC. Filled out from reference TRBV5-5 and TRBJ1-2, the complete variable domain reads DAGVTQSPTHLIKTRGQQVTLRCSPISGHKSVSWYQQVLGQGPQFIFQYYEKEERGRGNFPDRFSARQFPNYSSELNVNALLLGDSALYLCASSLGSGTPLGYTFGSGTRLTVV.